This T cell receptor beta chain was identified during a study of cytotoxic CD8 clonotypes in ibrutinib-treated CLL. Findings and limits, study-wide: Against age-matched healthy donors, baseline clonality ran higher and tracked circulating CD8+ T-cell counts.

Method: immunoSEQ multiplex PCR; TCRdb's copy keeps in-frame clones and lacks some. This table holds roughly 200,000 clones, about three quarters found once. In the case of this clone: Antigen specificity is unknown.

Material: PBMCs, obtained after 12 months of ibrutinib treatment. This receptor was taken from a human donor with chronic lymphocytic leukemia.

The CDR3, as DNA: TGTGCCAGCAGTGAATTTGGCTGGACGAACTATGGCTACACCTTC. This encodes CASSEFGWTNYGYTF. The rearrangement uses TRBV25-1 and TRBJ1-2; D unresolved. The CDR3 covers 15 residues. Looked up from germline, CDR1 is MGHDK and CDR2 is SYGVNS. V was trimmed by 1 base and J by 2 bases, leaving 11 bases between them.